This T cell receptor beta chain was obtained from a study of beta chain features in type 1 diabetes. The entirety of the isolated RNA underwent reverse transcription, so expressed TCRB transcripts were sequenced. The method was immunoSEQ multiplex PCR; TCRdb's version includes in-frame clones alone and lacks a portion of them. The table lists more than 300,000 clones, about 15% of them singletons. In the case of this clone: Its antigen is currently unknown.

Once sorted, every population was more than 95% pure. Trimming pared 7 bases from V and 12 bases from J, leaving 13 bases between. This CDR3 has 11 residues. CDR1 is MDHEN and CDR2 is SYDVKM in the germline V gene. Findings of the study overall: For Type 1 diabetes patients, all four CD4+ subsets carried TCRB CDR3s that were moderately but significantly shorter.

The chain uses TRBV28 and TRBJ2-4; maybe TRBD2 (6 bases). This TCR derives from a young woman in good health. The sequencing input was naive CD4+ T cells from blood. CDR3 in amino acids: CASKTGTAQYF. DNA of the CDR3: TGTGCCAGCAAGACTGGGACTGCTCAGTACTTC.